These T cell receptor beta chains were read from a single sample in a study of identical twins. A single record per CDR3 protein comes from TCRdb applying MiXCR to the 5' RACE reads. The table lists about 520,000 distinct CDR3 sequences, around 20% of them singletons. The same data also went into a second study, on T cells expressing NK-cell markers.

Sequencing was carried out using CD4+ T cells sorted from blood. The origin of the receptors is a young woman in good health. The conserved cysteine and the conserved F or W are not part of the CDR3 here. A D gene is named only where the DNA matches it firmly.

J gene,V gene,D gene,CDR3 protein
TRBJ2-7,TRBV11-2,TRBD1,ASSTYRDRGYEQY
TRBJ2-5,TRBV7-9,NA,ANQRGAQETQY
TRBJ2-5,TRBV7-8,NA,ASRSPLGGLQETQY
TRBJ2-7,TRBV5-1,NA,ASSVGSDEQY
TRBJ2-3,TRBV4-1,NA,ASTLWGSSTDTQY
TRBJ2-7,TRBV11-2,TRBD2,ASSSGGMWEQY
TRBJ2-3,TRBV5-6,TRBD2,ASSVAQRGTYTDTQY
TRBJ2-1,TRBV12-3/TRBV12-4,TRBD1,ASTRTGSEQF
TRBJ1-5,TRBV10-3,TRBD1,AISDGTGVQPQH
TRBJ2-1,TRBV10-3,NA,AISDPGERSLRNEQF